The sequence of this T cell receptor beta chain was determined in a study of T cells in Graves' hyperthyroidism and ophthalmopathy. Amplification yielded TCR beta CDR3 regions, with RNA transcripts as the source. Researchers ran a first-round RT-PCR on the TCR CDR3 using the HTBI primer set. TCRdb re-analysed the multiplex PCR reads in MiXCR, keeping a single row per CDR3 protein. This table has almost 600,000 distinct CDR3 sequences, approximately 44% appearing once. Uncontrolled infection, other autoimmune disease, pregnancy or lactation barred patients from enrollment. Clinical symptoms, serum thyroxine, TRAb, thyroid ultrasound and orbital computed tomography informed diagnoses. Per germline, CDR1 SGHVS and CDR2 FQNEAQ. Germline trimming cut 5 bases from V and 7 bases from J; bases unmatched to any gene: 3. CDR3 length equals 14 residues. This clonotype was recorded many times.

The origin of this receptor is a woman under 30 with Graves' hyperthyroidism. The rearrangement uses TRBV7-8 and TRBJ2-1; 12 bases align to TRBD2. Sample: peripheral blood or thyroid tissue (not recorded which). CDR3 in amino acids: CASSETSGRNEQFF. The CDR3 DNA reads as TGTGCCAGCAGCGAAACTAGCGGGAGGAATGAGCAGTTCTTC. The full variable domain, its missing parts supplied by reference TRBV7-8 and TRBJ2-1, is GAGVSQSPRYKVAKRGQDVALRCDPISGHVSLFWYQQALGQGPEFLTYFQNEAQLDKSGLPSDRFFAERPEGSVSTLKIQRTQQEDSAVYLCASSETSGRNEQFFGPGTRLTVL.